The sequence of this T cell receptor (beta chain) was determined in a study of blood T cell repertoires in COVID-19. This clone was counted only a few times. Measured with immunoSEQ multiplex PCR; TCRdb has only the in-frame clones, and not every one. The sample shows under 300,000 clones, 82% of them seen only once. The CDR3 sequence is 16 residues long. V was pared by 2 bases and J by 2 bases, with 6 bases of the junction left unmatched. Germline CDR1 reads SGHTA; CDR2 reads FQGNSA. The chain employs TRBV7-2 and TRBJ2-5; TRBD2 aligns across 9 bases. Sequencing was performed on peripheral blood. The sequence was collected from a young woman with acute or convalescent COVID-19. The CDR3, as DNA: TGTGCCAGCAGCTTACTTGGGCTAGCGGGGCAAGAGACCCAGTACTTC. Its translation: CASSLLGLAGQETQYF.